This T cell receptor beta chain was recorded in a study of identical twins. TCRdb ran MiXCR on the 5' RACE reads and lists one entry per CDR3 protein. This sample has about 240,000 distinct CDR3 sequences, with 10% to 15% found just once. Germline CDR1 GTSNPN, CDR2 SVGIG (reference sequence). The CDR3 is 13 residues long. Trimming removed 1 base at V and 7 bases at J, with 8 bases between. Healthy Caucasians provided all donations. In addition, the sample was reused for a study of yellow fever vaccine responses in identical twins.

The TCR comes from a woman aged 18-30 years in good health. Sequenced sample: memory (CD45RO+) T cells sorted from blood. The chain has TRBV30 and TRBJ1-6; no clear D gene. The CDR3 loop is CAWSGQVNSPLHF. In nucleotides, the CDR3 is TGTGCCTGGAGTGGGCAGGTGAATTCACCCCTCCACTTT.